Following are 25 T cell receptor beta chains from one sample sequenced in a study of vaccination effects on CD4 cells after COVID-19 (dated by TCRdb to the early 2020s). In the ViraFEST assay, PBMC were stimulated with viral peptide pools, and TCR sequencing was then used to find antigen-specific CD4+ T cell clonotypes based on their expansion. After about 9 days of culture, CD4+ T cells were isolated with the EasySep CD4+ T cell isolation kit. Each participant received two doses of an mRNA SARS-CoV-2 vaccine, either BNT162b2 or mRNA-1273. The method behind the library was the immunoSEQ multiplex PCR assay. In TCRdb, the immuneACCESS table is reduced to in-frame sequences with V and J assigned. These tables do not hold every clone; where another copy was compared, an unresolved V gene accounts for under half, and the others remain unexplained. The sample profile shows 60,000 to 90,000 clones; approximately 80% of them were found once. Together, the top ten hold more than 1% of the sample.

The antigens these receptors bind are not known. The source was CD4+ T cells from PBMCs cultured with HCoV-229E spike peptides, collected after COVID-19 vaccination. The sample's cell subset or site label is to be understood as: HCoV-229E spike overlapping peptide pool stimulation. The receptors shown here come from a human donor who received a COVID-19 vaccine.

The chain recombines TRBV6-5 with TRBJ2-7, with TRBD2 as a possible D gene (5 bases). Germline CDR1 is MNHEY and CDR2 is SVGAGI. The CDR3 totals 13 residues. Trimming took off 2 bases at V and 6 bases at J, with 11 bases between the two ends. CDR3 sequence reads: CASSYRGNGEQYV. CDR3 nucleotide sequence: TGTGCCAGCAGTTACCGGGGTAATGGCGAGCAGTACGTC.

The rearrangement joins TRBV5-1 to TRBJ2-3; TRBD2 aligns across 10 bases. J lost 8 bases, V lost 4 bases, and 7 bases had no gene match. This CDR3 spans 14 amino acids. Germline V lookup: CDR1 SGHRS, CDR2 YFSETQ. The CDR3 sequence is CASSRNSGGRTQYF. CDR3 in DNA: TGCGCCAGCAGCCGTAATAGCGGGGGGCGTACGCAGTATTTT.

This sequence joins TRBV13 and TRBJ2-6; 7 nucleotides line up with TRBD2. Germline-derived CDR1 and CDR2 are PRHDT and FYEKMQ (reference sequence). The CDR3 loop spans 15 amino acids. The junction had 3 bases not matched to a gene; V was cut back by 5 bases and J by 2 bases. The CDR3 nucleotides are TGTGCCAGCAGCCTACTAGCGCCTGGGGCCAACGTCCTGACTTTC. Translation: CASSLLAPGANVLTF.

The chain has TRBV11-2 and TRBJ1-4, with D perhaps TRBD1 (6 bases). Germline lookup yields CDR1 SGHAT and CDR2 FQNNGV. The CDR3 covers 13 residues. V was clipped by 5 bases and J by 7 bases, with 11 bases between them. In DNA, the CDR3 is TGTGCCAGCAGCCCCAGGACAGTTGAAAAACTGTTTTTT. Translating it yields CASSPRTVEKLFF.

This clone was seen more than once but under ten times. CDR3 bases: TGTGCCAGTAGAACGACCGGGACAGGTGGCTATGGCTACACCTTC. Its translation: CASRTTGTGGYGYTF. The V gene is TRBV19, the J gene TRBJ1-2, with 8 bases matching TRBD1. Germline V gene sequence: CDR1 LNHDA, CDR2 SQIVND (reference sequence). The CDR3 covers 15 residues. The trim removed 6 bases at V and 4 bases at J, leaving 10 bases unmatched.

The chain links TRBV5-4 to TRBJ2-5, with D perhaps TRBD2 (5 bases). Trimming removed 4 bases at V and 2 bases at J, with 12 bases between. The germline CDR1 and CDR2 sequences are SGHNT and YYREEE (reference sequence). This CDR3 spans 14 amino acids. CDR3 sequence reads: CASSLALGQETQYF. CDR3 in DNA: TGTGCCAGCAGCCTGGCACTAGGGCAAGAGACCCAGTACTTC.

The DNA for the CDR3 is TGTGCTAGTGGTCTCACCGCAGGGACGGATACGCAGTATTTT. Translating it yields CASGLTAGTDTQYF. The rearrangement links TRBV12-5 to TRBJ2-3; either TRBD1 or TRBD2 may fit D (5 bases each). The CDR3 has 14 amino acids. The V and J ends lost 5 bases and 6 bases respectively, with 15 bases between them. Per the germline V gene, CDR1 is LGHNT and CDR2 is FRNRAP.

The chain has TRBV29-1 and TRBJ2-2; 8 bases align to TRBD1. The V and J ends lost 6 bases and 0 bases, in that order; junction bases with no gene match: 3. CDR3 length equals 14 residues. Germline CDR1 and CDR2: SQVTM and ANQGSEA. CDR3 sequence: CSVWTGTNTGELFF. In DNA, the CDR3 is TGCAGCGTCTGGACAGGGACGAACACCGGGGAGCTGTTTTTT.

V usage is TRBV24-1 and J usage is TRBJ2-3; 9 bases are a match to TRBD1. Germline CDR1 and CDR2: KGHDR and SFDVKD. The CDR3 sequence is 18 residues long. V shed 1 base and J 3 bases; nucleotides not matched to a gene: 10. The CDR3 DNA reads TGTGCCACCAGTGATTTACCGGGACAGGGCATTAGGACAGATACGCAGTATTTT. Translated, it gives CATSDLPGQGIRTDTQYF.

The chain is built from TRBV12-3 or TRBV12-4 and TRBJ2-5; no clear D. V lost 3 bases, J lost 13 bases, and 15 bases lay in between. The length of the CDR3 is 12 residues. The CDR3 here is CASSFQQVPRYF. Written as DNA, the CDR3 is TGTGCCAGCAGTTTTCAGCAGGTTCCAAGGTACTTC.

CDR3: CASSSGTGTDTQYF. The CDR3 region has the DNA TGCGCCAGCAGCTCCGGGACGGGCACAGATACGCAGTATTTT. The rearrangement links TRBV10-2 to TRBJ2-3, with D perhaps given as TRBD1 or TRBD2 (5 bases each). The CDR3 length is 14 residues. The ends were cut back, 6 bases at V and 1 base at J, with 11 bases in the middle. Germline V CDR1 and CDR2: WSHSY, SAAADI.

The rearrangement uses TRBV27 and TRBJ2-1; 10 bases agree with TRBD2. Germline CDR1 MNHEY, CDR2 SMNVEV (reference sequence). The CDR3 spans 14 residues. Unmatched junction bases numbered 4, after V lost 3 bases and J lost 8 bases. The CDR3 sequence is CASSFQRGGHEQFF. CDR3 coding DNA: TGTGCCAGCAGTTTTCAGCGGGGGGGCCATGAGCAGTTCTTC.

This clone was observed once. CDR3 sequence reads: CSAEGISNQPQHF. CDR3 nucleotides: TGCAGCGCCGAGGGGATAAGTAATCAGCCCCAGCATTTT. V is TRBV29-1 and J is TRBJ1-5; D might be TRBD1 (5 bases). CDR1 and CDR2 from the germline V gene are SQVTM and ANQGSEA. V was cut by 7 bases and J by 4 bases, with 14 bases left in between. This CDR3 is built from 13 residues. Supplemented by reference TRBV29-1 and TRBJ1-5, the full variable domain reads SAVISQKPSRDICQRGTSLTIQCQVDSQVTMMFWYRQQPGQSLTLIATANQGSEATYESGFVIDKFPISRPNLTFSTLTVSNMSPEDSSIYLCSAEGISNQPQHFGDGTRLSIL.

The chain uses TRBV4-2 and TRBJ1-5; D is perhaps TRBD1 (5 bases). This CDR3 has 16 amino acids. CDR1 is LGHNA, CDR2 YNFKEQ, per germline. The V and J ends lost 0 bases and 5 bases respectively, with 14 bases between them. CDR3 amino acids: CASSQEPGMGDQPQHF. The DNA for the CDR3 is TGTGCCAGCAGCCAAGAGCCAGGGATGGGGGATCAGCCCCAGCATTTT.

The rearrangement links TRBV24-1 to TRBJ2-4; 16 bases fit TRBD2. V gave up 5 bases and J gave up 1 base; unmatched junction bases: 10. The CDR3 is 20 amino acids. Per the germline V gene, CDR1 is KGHDR and CDR2 is SFDVKD. The CDR3 here is CATSGFPGLAGGCAKNIQYF. Here the CDR3 DNA reads TGTGCCACCAGTGGCTTTCCGGGACTAGCGGGAGGGTGCGCCAAAAACATTCAGTACTTC.

The rearrangement links TRBV5-1 to TRBJ1-1, with D perhaps matching TRBD1 (5 bases). CDR1 is SGHRS and CDR2 is YFSETQ in the germline V gene. The length of the CDR3 is 13 residues. The V end lost 7 bases, the J end lost 0 bases, and 10 bases lay between the germline ends. The CDR3 nucleotides are TGCGCCAGCGGGACGGGGCTGAACACTGAAGCTTTCTTT. Protein sequence: CASGTGLNTEAFF.

This clone was counted between two and nine times. A junction boundary mismatches the germline segment, possibly from a read error. This chain connects TRBV5-1 to TRBJ1-5, with D unresolved. The CDR3 sequence is 14 residues long. CDR1 SGHRS and CDR2 YFSETQ come from the germline V gene. CDR3 sequence reads: CASSLDASYQPQHF. CDR3 nucleotide sequence: TGCGCCAGCAGCTTGGACGCTAGCTATCAGCCCCAGCATTTT.

The genes are TRBV10-3 and TRBJ1-5; TRBD1 agrees at 9 bases. Germline assignment: CDR1 ENHRY and CDR2 SYGVKD. The CDR3 covers 15 residues. V lost 3 bases and J lost 4; bases outside the gene matches: 4. CDR3 region: CAISDTDRGNQPQHF. DNA of the CDR3: TGTGCCATCAGTGACACAGACAGGGGGAATCAGCCCCAGCATTTT.

The J gene is TRBJ1-6, the V gene TRBV3-1 (or the pseudogene TRBV3-2); D may be TRBD1 (5 bases). The CDR3 loop spans 15 amino acids. Per the germline V gene, CDR1 is LGHDT and CDR2 is YNNKEL (reference sequence). V gave up 2 bases and J gave up 6 bases, with 11 bases separating them. The CDR3 spells CASSQQGILNSPLHF. The DNA for the CDR3 is TGTGCCAGCAGCCAACAGGGCATACTTAATTCACCCCTCCACTTT.

The J gene is TRBJ1-2, the V gene TRBV7-3; D perhaps matches TRBD1 (5 bases). Per the germline V gene, CDR1 is SGHTA and CDR2 is FQGTGA. This CDR3 contains 15 residues. V dropped 0 bases and J dropped 6 bases, with 14 bases sitting between them. For the CDR3, the DNA is TGTGCCAGCAGCTTAACCCCATCTGGGGCCGATGGCTACACCTTC. As protein: CASSLTPSGADGYTF.

V is TRBV7-2 and J is TRBJ1-2, with 8 nucleotides matching TRBD1. Per the germline V gene, CDR1 is SGHTA and CDR2 is FQGNSA. The CDR3 is made up of 13 amino acids. J lost 8 bases, V lost 5 bases, and 7 bases had no gene match. The CDR3 reads CASSTDRVGGYTF. CDR3 bases: TGTGCCAGCAGCACGGACAGGGTCGGCGGCTACACCTTC. Drawing the rest from reference TRBV7-2 and TRBJ1-2, the complete variable domain is GAGVSQSPSNKVTEKGKDVELRCDPISGHTALYWYRQSLGQGLEFLIYFQGNSAPDKSGLPSDRFSAERTGGSVSTLTIQRTQQEDSAVYLCASSTDRVGGYTFGSGTRLTVV.

The chain recombines TRBV27 with TRBJ1-2, with 9 bases lining up with TRBD1. CDR3 length: 16 residues. The V and J ends lost 3 bases and 4 bases, in that order; junction bases with no gene match: 9. The germline gives CDR1 MNHEY, CDR2 SMNVEV (reference sequence). Written as DNA, the CDR3 is TGTGCCAGCAGTTTCCAACCCGGGACAGGGATCTATGGCTACACCTTC. Its translation: CASSFQPGTGIYGYTF.

V gene TRBV6-5 combines with J gene TRBJ2-3, with 11 bases identical to TRBD2. CDR3 size: 15 residues. With V trimmed by 6 bases and J by 5 bases, 7 bases remained unmatched. Germline values: CDR1 MNHEY, CDR2 SVGAGI. The CDR3 region is CASSRFSGGVDTQYF. The CDR3 bases are TGTGCCAGCAGCCGGTTTAGCGGGGGGGTAGATACGCAGTATTTT.

V gene TRBV2 combines with J gene TRBJ2-3; 7 bases match TRBD2. This CDR3 spans 16 amino acids. The germline gives CDR1 SNHLY, CDR2 FYNNEI. J lost 2 bases, V lost 8 bases, and 13 bases had no gene match. The CDR3 DNA sequence: TGTGCCAGCCAAAACTCGGGTAGCGGGCCCACAGATACGCAGTATTTT. Amino acids: CASQNSGSGPTDTQYF.

This rearrangement joins TRBV3-1 (or the pseudogene TRBV3-2) to TRBJ1-5; perhaps TRBD1 as D (6 bases). This CDR3 spans 16 amino acids. CDR1 is LGHDT and CDR2 is YNNKEL in the germline V gene (reference sequence). Deletions cut 1 base from V and 3 bases from J, with 13 bases between. The CDR3 sequence: CASSQGAGEANQPQHF. The CDR3 DNA reads as TGTGCCAGCAGCCAAGGTGCAGGGGAGGCCAATCAGCCCCAGCATTTT.